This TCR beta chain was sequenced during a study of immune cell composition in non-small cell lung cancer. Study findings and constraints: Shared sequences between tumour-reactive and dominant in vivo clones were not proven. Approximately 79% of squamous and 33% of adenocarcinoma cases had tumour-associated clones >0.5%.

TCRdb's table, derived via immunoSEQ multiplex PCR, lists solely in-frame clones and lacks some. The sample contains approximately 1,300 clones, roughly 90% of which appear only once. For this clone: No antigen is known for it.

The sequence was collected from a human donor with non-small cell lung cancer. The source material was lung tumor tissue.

The CDR3 here is CASSQDGARVSSYEQYF. The DNA for the CDR3 is TGTGCCAGCAGCCAAGACGGAGCGCGGGTGAGCTCCTACGAGCAGTACTTC. The chain couples TRBV4-2 to TRBJ2-7, with TRBD2 as a possible D gene (5 bases). The CDR3 totals 17 residues. CDR1 is LGHNA and CDR2 is YNFKEQ in the germline V gene. V was trimmed by 0 bases and J by 0 bases, leaving 15 bases between them.